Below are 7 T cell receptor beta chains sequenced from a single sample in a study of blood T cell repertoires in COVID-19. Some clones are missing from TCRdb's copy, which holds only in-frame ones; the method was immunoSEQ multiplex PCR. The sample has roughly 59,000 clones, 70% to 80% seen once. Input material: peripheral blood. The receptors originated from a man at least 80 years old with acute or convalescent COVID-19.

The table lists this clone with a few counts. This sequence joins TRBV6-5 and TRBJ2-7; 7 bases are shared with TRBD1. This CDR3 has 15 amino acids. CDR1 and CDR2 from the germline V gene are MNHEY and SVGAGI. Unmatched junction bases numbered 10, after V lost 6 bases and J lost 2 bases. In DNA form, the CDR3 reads TGTGCCAGCAGCCAAAAGACAGGGTTCACCTACGAGCAGTACTTC. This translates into CASSQKTGFTYEQYF.

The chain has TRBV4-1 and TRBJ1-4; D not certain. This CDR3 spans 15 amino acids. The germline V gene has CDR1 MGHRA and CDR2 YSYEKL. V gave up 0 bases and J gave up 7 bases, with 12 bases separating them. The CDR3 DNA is TGCGCCAGCAGCCAAGAGAGTGGGCTCGGTGAAAAACTGTTTTTT. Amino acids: CASSQESGLGEKLFF.

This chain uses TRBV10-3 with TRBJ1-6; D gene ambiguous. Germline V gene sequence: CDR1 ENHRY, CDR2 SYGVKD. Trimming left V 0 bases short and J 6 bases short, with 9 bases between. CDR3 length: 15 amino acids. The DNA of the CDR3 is TGTGCCATCAGTGAGTCCGGGATTCCTAATTCACCCCTCCACTTT. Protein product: CAISESGIPNSPLHF.

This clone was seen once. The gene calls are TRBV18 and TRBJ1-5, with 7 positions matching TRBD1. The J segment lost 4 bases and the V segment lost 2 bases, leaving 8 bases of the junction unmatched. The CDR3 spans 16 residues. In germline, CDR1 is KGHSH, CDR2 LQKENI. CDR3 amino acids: CASSPTWGTENQPQHF. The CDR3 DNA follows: TGTGCCAGCTCACCAACGTGGGGGACAGAGAATCAGCCCCAGCATTTT. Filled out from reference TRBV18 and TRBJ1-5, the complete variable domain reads NAGVMQNPRHLVRRRGQEARLRCSPMKGHSHVYWYRQLPEEGLKFMVYLQKENIIDESGMPKERFSAEFPKEGPSILRIQQVVRGDSAAYFCASSPTWGTENQPQHFGDGTRLSIL.

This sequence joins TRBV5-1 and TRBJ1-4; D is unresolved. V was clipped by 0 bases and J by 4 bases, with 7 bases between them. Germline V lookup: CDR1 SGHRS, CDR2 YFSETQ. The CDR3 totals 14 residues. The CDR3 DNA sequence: TGCGCCAGCAGCTTGGGATTCGGTAATGAAAAACTGTTTTTT. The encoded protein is CASSLGFGNEKLFF.

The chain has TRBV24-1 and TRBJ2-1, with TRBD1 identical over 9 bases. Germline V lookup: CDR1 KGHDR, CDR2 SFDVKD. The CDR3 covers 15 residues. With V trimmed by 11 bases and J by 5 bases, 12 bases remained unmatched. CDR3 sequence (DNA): TGTGCCATCGGGGGGCGGGACAGGGCCCACAATGAGCAGTTCTTC. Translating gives CAIGGRDRAHNEQFF.

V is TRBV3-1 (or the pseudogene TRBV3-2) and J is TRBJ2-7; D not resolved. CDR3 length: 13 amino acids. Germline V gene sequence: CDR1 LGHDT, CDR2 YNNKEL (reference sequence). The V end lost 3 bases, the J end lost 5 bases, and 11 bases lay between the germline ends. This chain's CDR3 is CASSQTRTDEQYF. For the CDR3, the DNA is TGTGCCAGCAGCCAGACAAGAACGGACGAGCAGTACTTC.